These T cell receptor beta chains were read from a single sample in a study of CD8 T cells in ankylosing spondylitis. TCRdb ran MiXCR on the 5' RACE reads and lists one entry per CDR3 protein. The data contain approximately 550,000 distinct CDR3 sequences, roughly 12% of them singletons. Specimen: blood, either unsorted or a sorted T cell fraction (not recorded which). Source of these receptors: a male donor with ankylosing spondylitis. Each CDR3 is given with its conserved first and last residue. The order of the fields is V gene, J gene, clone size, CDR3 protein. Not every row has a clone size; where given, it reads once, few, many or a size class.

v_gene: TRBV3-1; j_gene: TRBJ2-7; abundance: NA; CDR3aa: CASSQTSEQYF
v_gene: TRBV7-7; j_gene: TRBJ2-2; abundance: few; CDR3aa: CASSLARLAGGPGELFF
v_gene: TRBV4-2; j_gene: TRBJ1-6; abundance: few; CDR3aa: CASSQGQRNSPLHF
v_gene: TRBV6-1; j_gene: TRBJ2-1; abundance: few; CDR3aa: CASSLGGVVDQFF
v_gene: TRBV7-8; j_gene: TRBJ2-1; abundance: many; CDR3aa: CASSSRDRGSYNEQFF
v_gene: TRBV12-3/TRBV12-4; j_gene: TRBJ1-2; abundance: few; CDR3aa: CASSFENRDDGYTF
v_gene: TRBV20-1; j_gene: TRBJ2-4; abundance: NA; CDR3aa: CSADPRDGKNIQYF
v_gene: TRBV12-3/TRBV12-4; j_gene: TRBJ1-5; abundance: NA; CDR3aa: CASSIRQGDNQPQHF
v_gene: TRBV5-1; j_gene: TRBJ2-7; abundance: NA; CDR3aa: CASSIRTQTGEQYF
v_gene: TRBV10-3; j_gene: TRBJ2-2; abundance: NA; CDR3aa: CAIKASEGRPPENTGELFF
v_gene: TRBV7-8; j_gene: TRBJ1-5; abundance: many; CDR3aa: CASSASPAGNQPQHF
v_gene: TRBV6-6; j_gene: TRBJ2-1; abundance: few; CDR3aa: CASSYRWDEQFF
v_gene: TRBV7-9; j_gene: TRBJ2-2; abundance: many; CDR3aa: CASSLEVDTGELFF
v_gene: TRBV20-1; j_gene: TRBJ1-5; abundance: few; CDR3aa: CSAAVADPNQPQHF
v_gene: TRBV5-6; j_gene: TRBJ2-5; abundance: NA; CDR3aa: CASSLGLAGVLYQETQYF
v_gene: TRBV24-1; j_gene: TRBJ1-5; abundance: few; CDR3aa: CARTPRLRQPQHF